This T cell receptor (beta chain) came from a study of T cells in tuberculosis. The CDR3 contains 14 residues. CDR1 and CDR2 from the germline V gene are MNHEY and SVGAGI. V was shortened by 4 bases and J by 4 bases, with 13 bases between the two germline ends. Clones were read by immunoSEQ multiplex PCR, and TCRdb kept only the in-frame ones, dropping some. The sample shows fewer than 30,000 clones, 93% of them seen only once. Sequenced input: PBMCs. The gene calls are TRBV6-5 and TRBJ1-1; D uncertain. This receptor was taken from a donor aged 5 to 30 with latent tuberculosis or without tuberculosis infection. CDR3 region: CASSSGGLGTEAFF. In DNA form, the CDR3 reads TGTGCCAGCAGTTCAGGAGGTTTGGGCACTGAAGCTTTCTTT.